The 17 T cell receptor beta chains below come from one sample, sequenced in a study of blood T cell repertoires in COVID-19. The assay was immunoSEQ multiplex PCR, and TCRdb's table has in-frame clones only and misses some. There are about 250,000 clones in the sample; approximately 86% occur only once, and around 1.5% lies in the top ten. Material for sequencing was peripheral blood. Receptor source: a man older than 75 with acute or convalescent COVID-19.

The chain is built from TRBV6-2 or TRBV6-3 and TRBJ1-5; tentatively, D is TRBD1 (5 bases). CDR3 length equals 16 residues. Germline V gene sequence: CDR1 MNHEY, CDR2 SVGEGT. The V end was cut by 6 bases, the J end by 5 bases, with 20 bases between. The CDR3 here is CASSQSGGREHQPQHF. In DNA, the CDR3 is TGTGCCAGCAGCCAAAGCGGGGGAAGGGAACATCAGCCCCAGCATTTT.

V gene TRBV4-2 combines with J gene TRBJ2-5; D may be TRBD2 (6 bases). The germline V gene has CDR1 LGHNA and CDR2 YNFKEQ. Trimming stripped 5 bases from V and 1 base from J, with 11 bases between. This CDR3 region has 14 residues. CDR3 amino acids: CASSFPGGQETQYF. The CDR3 DNA follows: TGTGCCAGCAGCTTTCCCGGGGGCCAAGAGACCCAGTACTTC.

This clone was recorded only once. The genes are TRBV19 and TRBJ2-3; TRBD2 agrees at 9 bases. V was pared by 6 bases and J by 2 bases, with 6 bases of the junction left unmatched. This CDR3 is 15 amino acids long. Germline V gives CDR1 LNHDA, CDR2 SQIVND (reference sequence). The chain's CDR3 is CASSLTSGFTDTQYF. CDR3 coding DNA: TGTGCCAGTAGCCTGACTAGCGGCTTCACAGATACGCAGTATTTT.

This clone was detected once. V and J are TRBV5-6 and TRBJ1-5, with D maybe TRBD1 (6 bases). Deletions cut 0 bases from V and 12 bases from J, with 13 bases between. The length of the CDR3 is 13 residues. Germline CDR1 and CDR2: SGHDT and YYEEEE. The chain's CDR3 is CASSLEKGEIQHF. As DNA, the CDR3 is TGTGCCAGCAGCTTGGAAAAGGGGGAAATCCAGCATTTT. Supplemented by reference TRBV5-6 and TRBJ1-5, the full variable domain reads DAGVTQSPTHLIKTRGQQVTLRCSPKSGHDTVSWYQQALGQGPQFIFQYYEEEERQRGNFPDRFSGHQFPNYSSELNVNALLLGDSALYLCASSLEKGEIQHFGDGTRLSIL.

CDR3 sequence (DNA): TGTGCCAGCAGCTCCCCCGATCACCAGGCGTCCAGCCGCACAGATACGCAGTATTTT. Amino acid sequence: CASSSPDHQASSRTDTQYF. The V and J genes are TRBV9 and TRBJ2-3; no definite D call. CDR1 is SGDLS, CDR2 YYNGEE, per germline. V was cut by 4 bases and J by 1 base, with 25 bases left in between. The CDR3 is 19 amino acids.

In nucleotides, the CDR3 is TGTGCCAGCAGTTCACAGCGGCGGGAAACAGATACGCAGTATTTT. It codes for CASSSQRRETDTQYF. V gene TRBV6-5 combines with J gene TRBJ2-3, with a weak D call TRBD2 (6 bases). CDR1 and CDR2 (germline): MNHEY, SVGAGI. The CDR3 runs to 15 residues. V lost 4 bases and J lost 3, with 14 bases in between.

The chain has TRBV6-2 or TRBV6-3 and TRBJ1-1, with unresolved D. The CDR3 spans 14 residues. The V end was cut by 5 bases, the J end by 2 bases, with 12 bases between. The germline V gene has CDR1 MNHEY and CDR2 SVGEGT. The CDR3 sequence: CASSGNRRNTEAFF. The CDR3 DNA sequence: TGTGCCAGCAGTGGAAACAGAAGAAACACTGAAGCTTTCTTT.

This chain uses TRBV24-1 with TRBJ2-4, with D maybe TRBD1 (5 bases). The CDR3 spans 18 residues. Trimming cost V 1 base and J 0 bases, with 15 bases left between them. The V gene's germline CDR1 is KGHDR and CDR2 SFDVKD. The CDR3 loop is CATSDLPGPRLAKNIQYF. CDR3 nucleotides: TGTGCCACCAGTGATTTACCAGGGCCCAGGTTAGCCAAAAACATTCAGTACTTC.

V gene TRBV19 combines with J gene TRBJ2-5; 9 bases map to TRBD1. J was trimmed by 5 bases and V by 2 bases; bases with no gene match: 9. Germline lookup yields CDR1 LNHDA and CDR2 SQIVND (reference sequence). This CDR3 is 16 amino acids long. CDR3 nucleotides: TGTGCCAGTAGTATAAACAGGGGGCGATTTCGGGAGACCCAGTACTTC. Protein: CASSINRGRFRETQYF.

The V and J genes are TRBV19 and TRBJ1-2; 7 nucleotides align to TRBD1. From germline, CDR1 is LNHDA and CDR2 SQIVND (reference sequence). This CDR3 is 13 amino acids long. J lost 5 bases, V lost 8 bases, and 8 bases had no gene match. For the CDR3, the DNA is TGTGCCAGTTCCTTAGACAGGGAATATGGCTACACCTTC. It yields the protein CASSLDREYGYTF.

This chain links TRBV13 with TRBJ1-2, with 10 bases identical to TRBD1. This CDR3 is built from 13 residues. The trim removed 4 bases at V and 8 bases at J, leaving 4 bases unmatched. Germline V gene data show CDR1 as PRHDT and CDR2 as FYEKMQ (reference sequence). The CDR3 here is CASSWDRGGGYTF. In nucleotides, the CDR3 is TGTGCCAGCAGCTGGGACAGGGGAGGAGGCTACACCTTC.

The chain carries TRBV12-3 or TRBV12-4 and TRBJ2-3; D is perhaps TRBD2 (6 bases). The germline V and J ends were trimmed by 8 bases and 1 base, with 10 bases remaining between them. This CDR3 spans 13 amino acids. This chain's CDR3 is CASRASGTDTQYF. Written as DNA, the CDR3 is TGTGCCAGCCGGGCTAGCGGCACAGATACGCAGTATTTT.

The chain employs TRBV19 and TRBJ1-5; TRBD1 agrees at 8 bases. Germline V lookup: CDR1 LNHDA, CDR2 SQIVND (reference sequence). J was trimmed by 4 bases and V by 7 bases; bases with no gene match: 9. This CDR3 contains 15 residues. The CDR3 loop is CASTPGRGLNQPQHF. Here the CDR3 DNA reads TGTGCCAGTACTCCGGGCAGGGGGCTAAATCAGCCCCAGCATTTT.

This chain uses TRBV7-9 with TRBJ1-2, with a weak D call TRBD1 (6 bases). Germline CDR1 SEHNR, CDR2 FQNEAQ (reference sequence). This CDR3 has 16 amino acids. V lost 1 base and J 3 bases, leaving 15 bases between the germline ends. CDR3 nucleotide sequence: TGTGCCAGCAGCTTAGATCAGGGGAGGGAGCACTATGGCTACACCTTC. Its protein is CASSLDQGREHYGYTF.

The chain carries TRBV19 and TRBJ2-5, with TRBD2 identical over 8 bases. The CDR3 length is 13 residues. Unmatched junction bases numbered 4, after V lost 5 bases and J lost 5 bases. Per the germline V gene, CDR1 is LNHDA and CDR2 is SQIVND (reference sequence). CDR3 sequence (DNA): TGTGCCAGTAGTGACGGGAGGGGGGAGACCCAGTACTTC. Protein product: CASSDGRGETQYF.

The chain joins TRBV6-5 to TRBJ2-7, with 10 bases that match TRBD1. CDR1 is MNHEY and CDR2 is SVGAGI in the germline V gene. CDR3 length: 14 amino acids. The junction had 9 bases not matched to a gene; V was cut back by 6 bases and J by 7 bases. As DNA, the CDR3 is TGTGCCAGCAGACACCGGGACAGGGGAGGAGAGCAGTACTTC. Protein product: CASRHRDRGGEQYF.

This CDR3 reads CASSSTGNTEAFF. The DNA of the CDR3 is TGTGCCAGCAGTTCGACAGGGAACACTGAAGCTTTCTTT. The genes are TRBV5-4 and TRBJ1-1; weak D call: TRBD1 (6 bases). Per germline, CDR1 SGHNT and CDR2 YYREEE (reference sequence). This CDR3 has 13 residues. The V end was cut by 5 bases, the J end by 1 base, with 9 bases between. The whole variable domain, remainder taken from reference TRBV5-4 and TRBJ1-1, is ETGVTQSPTHLIKTRGQQVTLRCSSQSGHNTVSWYQQALGQGPQFIFQYYREEENGRGNFPPRFSGLQFPNYSSELNVNALELDDSALYLCASSSTGNTEAFFGQGTRLTVV.